These 22 T cell receptor beta chains share one sample of origin, sequenced in a study of blood T cell repertoires in COVID-19. The data were produced by immunoSEQ multiplex PCR, yet TCRdb's version contains in-frame clones alone and is incomplete. The sample shows under 90,000 clones, roughly nine tenths of them seen only once. Sequencing was performed on peripheral blood. The receptors stem from a woman in her forties or fifties with COVID-19, enrolled during active disease.

V usage is TRBV5-1 and J usage is TRBJ2-7; 14 bases fit TRBD2. Per the germline V gene, CDR1 is SGHRS and CDR2 is YFSETQ. This CDR3 is built from 16 residues. Trimming took 3 bases from V and 3 from J; bases not matched to a gene: 5. CDR3 protein: CASSSRLAGGLYEQYF. CDR3 bases: TGCGCCAGCAGCTCCCGACTAGCGGGAGGGCTCTACGAGCAGTACTTC.

The chain joins TRBV7-9 to TRBJ2-7; TRBD2 agrees at 8 bases. With 5 bases clipped from V and 5 bases from J, the junction kept 11 bases outside the gene matches. The germline gives CDR1 SEHNR, CDR2 FQNEAQ (reference sequence). CDR3 length: 15 amino acids. The CDR3 bases are TGTGCCAGCAGCGGCACCGGGACTAGAGTTAACGAGCAGTACTTC. Encoded protein: CASSGTGTRVNEQYF.

The chain employs TRBV18 and TRBJ1-2; TRBD1 might be the D (6 bases). This CDR3 region has 13 residues. The ends were cut back, 4 bases at V and 4 bases at J, with 10 bases in the middle. The germline V gene encodes CDR1 KGHSH and CDR2 LQKENI. CDR3 nucleotide sequence: TGTGCCAGCTCACTGAAGGACAGCTATGGCTACACCTTC. This codes for CASSLKDSYGYTF. Variable domain in full (rest from reference TRBV18 and TRBJ1-2): NAGVMQNPRHLVRRRGQEARLRCSPMKGHSHVYWYRQLPEEGLKFMVYLQKENIIDESGMPKERFSAEFPKEGPSILRIQQVVRGDSAAYFCASSLKDSYGYTFGSGTRLTVV.

This clone has only a few counts. V usage is TRBV7-9 and J usage is TRBJ2-1; 10 nucleotides agree with TRBD2. V was clipped by 5 bases and J by 6 bases; unmatched bases: 13. The CDR3 spans 17 residues. The germline V gene encodes CDR1 SEHNR and CDR2 FQNEAQ (reference sequence). The DNA of the CDR3 is TGTGCCAGCAGCCCCGGAGAAGCGGGAGGGCCGGGCAATGAGCAGTTCTTC. This translates into CASSPGEAGGPGNEQFF.

The rearrangement links TRBV19 to TRBJ2-1, with TRBD2 matching over 9 bases. Per germline, CDR1 LNHDA and CDR2 SQIVND (reference sequence). This CDR3 has 16 amino acids. The V segment lost 5 bases and the J segment 2 bases; nucleotides outside the gene matches: 7. CDR3 in DNA: TGTGCCAGTAGTTGGGCTAGCGGGAACACCTACAATGAGCAGTTCTTC. Protein sequence: CASSWASGNTYNEQFF.

This clone has only one observation. The V and J genes are TRBV7-2 and TRBJ2-7; D is undetermined. CDR1 is SGHTA, CDR2 FQGNSA, per germline. V dropped 5 bases and J dropped 2 bases, with 16 bases sitting between them. This CDR3 comprises 15 residues. CDR3 in DNA: TGTGCCAGCAGCCAAGTGGGCTCCAAGGCCTACGAGCAGTACTTC. Translation: CASSQVGSKAYEQYF.

V is TRBV24-1 and J is TRBJ2-2, with D perhaps TRBD1 (6 bases). Trimming pared 7 bases from V and 7 bases from J, leaving 15 bases between. Germline V gene sequence: CDR1 KGHDR, CDR2 SFDVKD. The CDR3 sequence is 14 residues long. This CDR3 is CATSQGSSYGELFF. The CDR3 bases are TGTGCCACCAGCCAGGGGAGCAGCTACGGGGAGCTGTTTTTT.

The genes are TRBV29-1 and TRBJ1-2; possibly TRBD1 for D (5 bases). Trimming pared 0 bases from V and 4 bases from J, leaving 21 bases between. There are 17 residues in the CDR3. Germline-derived CDR1 and CDR2 are SQVTM and ANQGSEA. CDR3 coding DNA: TGCAGCGTTGAAGAAGTCCGGTGGGGGGATTACGCCTATGGCTACACCTTC. It yields the protein CSVEEVRWGDYAYGYTF.

In DNA, the CDR3 is TGTGCCAGCAGTTTATACAGCTCTGGGGCCAACGTCCTGACTTTC. Amino acid sequence: CASSLYSSGANVLTF. The chain has TRBV28 and TRBJ2-6; D unresolved. Trimming took off 1 base at V and 0 bases at J, with 4 bases between the two ends. In germline, CDR1 is MDHEN, CDR2 SYDVKM. The CDR3 contains 15 residues.

The chain is built from TRBV15 and TRBJ1-6, with D possibly matching TRBD1 (5 bases). CDR3 length equals 13 residues. Per the germline V gene, CDR1 is LNHNV and CDR2 is YYDKDF (reference sequence). Trimming removed 9 bases at V and 3 bases at J, with 9 bases between. The CDR3 protein is CATGTGYNSPLHF. The CDR3 DNA sequence: TGTGCCACTGGGACTGGCTATAATTCACCCCTCCACTTT.

The chain carries TRBV5-1 and TRBJ1-5, with D hard to call. Trimming took 0 bases from V and 5 from J, leaving 9 bases between them. There are 14 residues in the CDR3. The V gene's germline CDR1 is SGHRS and CDR2 YFSETQ. The CDR3 nucleotides read TGCGCCAGCAGCTTGGGGGCCTCGGATCAGCCCCAGCATTTT. It yields the protein CASSLGASDQPQHF.

V usage is TRBV27 and J usage is TRBJ2-1; 11 bases are a match to TRBD2. V lost 11 bases to trimming and J lost 4 bases; unmatched junction nucleotides: 16. Per germline, CDR1 MNHEY and CDR2 SMNVEV (reference sequence). The CDR3 extends over 17 amino acids. CDR3 amino acids: CASGGFSGRAAYNEQFF. The CDR3, as DNA: TGTGCCTCGGGGGGGTTTAGCGGGAGGGCGGCTTACAATGAGCAGTTCTTC.

This chain connects TRBV28 to TRBJ1-1; 9 bases are shared with TRBD1. Looked up from germline, CDR1 is MDHEN and CDR2 is SYDVKM. Trimming at V came to 3 bases and at J to 4 bases, leaving 9 bases not matched to a gene. CDR3 size: 16 residues. The CDR3 bases are TGTGCCAGCAGTTTGACAAGATACAGGGGGCCCACTGAAGCTTTCTTT. This codes for CASSLTRYRGPTEAFF.

The chain combines TRBV28 with TRBJ2-7; D is ambiguous. The CDR3 contains 11 residues. Germline assignment: CDR1 MDHEN and CDR2 SYDVKM. V lost 6 bases and J 3 bases, leaving 6 bases between the germline ends. This CDR3 reads CASREDYEQYF. DNA of the CDR3: TGTGCCAGCAGAGAGGACTACGAGCAGTACTTC.

The chain recombines TRBV10-1 with TRBJ2-3, with 10 nucleotides matching TRBD2. The CDR3 is 15 amino acids. Germline V gives CDR1 WNHNN, CDR2 SYGVQD (reference sequence). Trimming took 4 bases from V and 6 from J; bases not matched to a gene: 7. The CDR3 DNA is TGCGCCAGCAGTGTCCTAGCGGGAGTCGTGGATACGCAGTATTTT. It translates to CASSVLAGVVDTQYF.

This clone has a single count. The chain recombines TRBV28 with TRBJ2-5; D not certain. The germline V gene has CDR1 MDHEN and CDR2 SYDVKM. This CDR3 contains 13 residues. V was clipped by 7 bases and J by 2 bases, with 11 bases between them. The CDR3: CASNSNWQETQYF. CDR3 DNA: TGTGCCAGCAACTCGAATTGGCAAGAGACCCAGTACTTC.

The chain recombines TRBV6-5 with TRBJ2-7, with D unclear. CDR1 is MNHEY and CDR2 is SVGAGI in the germline V gene. CDR3 length: 16 amino acids. The ends were cut back, 4 bases at V and 0 bases at J, with 16 bases in the middle. Here the CDR3 DNA reads TGTGCCAGCAGTTCGGTAGACCGACGGAGCTCCTACGAGCAGTACTTC. Protein sequence: CASSSVDRRSSYEQYF.

The chain employs TRBV4-1 and TRBJ2-7; 9 nucleotides agree with TRBD1. Per germline, CDR1 MGHRA and CDR2 YSYEKL. CDR3 length equals 15 residues. V lost 4 bases, J lost 4 bases, and 8 bases stayed unmatched. The CDR3 protein is CASSPPGTGIYEQYF. The CDR3 region has the DNA TGCGCCAGCAGCCCCCCCGGGACAGGGATATACGAGCAGTACTTC.

The chain uses TRBV5-1 and TRBJ2-7; 8 bases align to TRBD2. V was clipped by 4 bases and J by 9 bases; unmatched bases: 18. The CDR3 runs to 16 residues. Germline V lookup: CDR1 SGHRS, CDR2 YFSETQ. The CDR3 bases are TGCGCCAGCAGCCTCGGGCCAACCGGGACTAGAGAGAGGCAGTACTTC. Translation: CASSLGPTGTRERQYF. Full variable domain (remainder filled in from reference TRBV5-1 and TRBJ2-7): KAGVTQTPRYLIKTRGQQVTLSCSPISGHRSVSWYQQTPGQGLQFLFEYFSETQRNKGNFPGRFSGRQFSNSRSEMNVSTLELGDSALYLCASSLGPTGTRERQYFGPGTRLTVT.

The J gene is TRBJ1-5, the V gene TRBV28, with 8 nucleotides matching TRBD1. V shed 0 bases, J shed 6 bases, and the junction held 4 bases outside the gene matches. Germline CDR1 reads MDHEN; CDR2 reads SYDVKM. The CDR3 has 15 residues. The DNA for the CDR3 is TGTGCCAGCAGTTTATGGGACAGGGAGTTTCAGCCCCAGCATTTT. Amino acids: CASSLWDREFQPQHF.

The chain carries TRBV10-3 and TRBJ1-3; D is perhaps TRBD1 (6 bases). Per germline, CDR1 ENHRY and CDR2 SYGVKD. CDR3 size: 15 residues. V was shortened by 6 bases and J by 1 base, with 13 bases between the two germline ends. The CDR3 protein is CAIRVDSISGNTIYF. CDR3 nucleotide sequence: TGTGCCATCAGAGTGGACAGTATTTCTGGAAACACCATATATTTT.

The chain is built from TRBV12-3 or TRBV12-4 and TRBJ2-5, with D hard to call. Trimming shortened V by 6 bases and J by 4 bases, and 6 bases separated the two germline ends. The length of the CDR3 is 11 residues. The CDR3 spells CASSNRETQYF. The CDR3 DNA reads as TGTGCCAGCAGCAACAGAGAGACCCAGTACTTC.